This T cell receptor beta chain derives from a study of blood T cell repertoires in COVID-19. In the authors' workflow: Reference gene primer amplification gave nucleated cell count estimates. Assay used: immunoSEQ multiplex PCR; TCRdb lists only in-frame clones, some missing. For V, J and clone size, that table is used; D and trimming come from the DNA. This sample yields roughly 66,000 clones, of which about 91% are seen a single time; around 13% belongs to the top ten. V lost 4 bases to trimming and J lost 3 bases; unmatched junction nucleotides: 5. The CDR3 sequence is 15 residues long. Germline CDR1 is SGHNT and CDR2 is YYREEE (reference sequence).

The gene calls are TRBV5-4 and TRBJ2-7; 12 nucleotides match TRBD2. Sequencing was done on a sample of peripheral blood. The source of this sequence is a human donor with active COVID-19. The donor label of this sample is uncertain. For the CDR3, the DNA is TGTGCCAGCAGCCTCGGGACTAGCGGGTTCTACGAGCAGTACTTC. It specifies CASSLGTSGFYEQYF.